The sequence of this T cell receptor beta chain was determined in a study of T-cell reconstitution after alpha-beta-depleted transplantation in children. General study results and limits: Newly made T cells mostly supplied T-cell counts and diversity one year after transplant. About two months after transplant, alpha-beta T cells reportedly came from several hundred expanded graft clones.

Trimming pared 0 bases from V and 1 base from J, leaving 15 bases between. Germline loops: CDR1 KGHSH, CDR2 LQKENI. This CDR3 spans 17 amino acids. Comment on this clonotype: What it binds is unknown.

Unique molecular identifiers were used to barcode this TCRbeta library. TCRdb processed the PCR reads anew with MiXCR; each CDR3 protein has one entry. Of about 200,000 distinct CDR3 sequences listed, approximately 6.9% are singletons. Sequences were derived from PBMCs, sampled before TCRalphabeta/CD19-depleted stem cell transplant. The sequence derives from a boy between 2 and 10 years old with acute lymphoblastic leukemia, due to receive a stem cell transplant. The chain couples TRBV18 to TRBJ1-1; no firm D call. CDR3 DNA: TGTGCCAGCTCACCACCGGGTAGAGTTCAGGCGAACACTGAAGCTTTCTTT. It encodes CASSPPGRVQANTEAFF.